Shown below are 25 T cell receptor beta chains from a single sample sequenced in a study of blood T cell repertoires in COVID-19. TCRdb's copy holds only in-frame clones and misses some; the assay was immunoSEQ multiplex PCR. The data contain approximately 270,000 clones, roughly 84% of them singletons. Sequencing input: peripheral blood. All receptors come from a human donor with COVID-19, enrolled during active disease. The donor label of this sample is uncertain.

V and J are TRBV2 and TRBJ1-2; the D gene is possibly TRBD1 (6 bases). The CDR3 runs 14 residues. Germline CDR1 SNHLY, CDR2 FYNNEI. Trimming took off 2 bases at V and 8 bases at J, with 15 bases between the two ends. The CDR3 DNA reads TGTGCCAGCAGTGAATCTCCAGGGGTTTACGGCTACACCTTC. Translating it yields CASSESPGVYGYTF.

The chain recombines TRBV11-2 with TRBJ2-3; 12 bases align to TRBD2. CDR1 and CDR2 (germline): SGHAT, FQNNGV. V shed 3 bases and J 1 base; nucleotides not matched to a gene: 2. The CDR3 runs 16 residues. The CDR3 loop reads CASSFGLAGRTDTQYF. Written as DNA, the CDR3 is TGTGCCAGCAGCTTCGGACTAGCGGGGCGCACAGATACGCAGTATTTT.

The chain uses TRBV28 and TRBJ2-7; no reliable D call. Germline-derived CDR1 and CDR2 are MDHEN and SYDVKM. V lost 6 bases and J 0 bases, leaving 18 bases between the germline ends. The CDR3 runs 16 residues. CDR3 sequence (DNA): TGTGCCAGCAGCCCACCGCGGCGGTTTAGCTCCTACGAGCAGTACTTC. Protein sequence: CASSPPRRFSSYEQYF.

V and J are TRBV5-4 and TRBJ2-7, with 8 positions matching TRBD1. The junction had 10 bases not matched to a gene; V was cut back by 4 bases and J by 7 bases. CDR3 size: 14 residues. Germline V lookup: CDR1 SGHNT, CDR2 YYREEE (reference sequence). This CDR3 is CASSTQGQAREQYF. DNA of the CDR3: TGTGCCAGCAGCACCCAGGGACAGGCGAGGGAGCAGTACTTC.

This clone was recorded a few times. In DNA form, the CDR3 reads TGTGCCAGCAGTTTCGGGGTAAGGATTACCTACGATGAAAAACTGTTTTTT. Its protein is CASSFGVRITYDEKLFF. V is TRBV28 and J is TRBJ1-4; no reliable D call. The CDR3 consists of 17 residues. With 3 bases removed from V and 6 bases from J, the gap between germline ends came to 20 bases. Germline V gene data show CDR1 as MDHEN and CDR2 as SYDVKM.

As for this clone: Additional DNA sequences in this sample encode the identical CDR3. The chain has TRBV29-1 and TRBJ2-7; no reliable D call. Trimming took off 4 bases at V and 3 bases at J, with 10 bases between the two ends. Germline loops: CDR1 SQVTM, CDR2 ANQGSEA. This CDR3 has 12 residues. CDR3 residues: CSVGDTGYEQYF. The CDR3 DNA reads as TGCAGCGTTGGAGACACCGGCTACGAGCAGTACTTC.

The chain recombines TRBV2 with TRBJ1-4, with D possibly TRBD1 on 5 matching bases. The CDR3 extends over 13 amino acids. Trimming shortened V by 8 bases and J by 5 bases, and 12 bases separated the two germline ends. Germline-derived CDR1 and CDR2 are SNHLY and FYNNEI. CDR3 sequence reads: CASGTLPNEKLFF. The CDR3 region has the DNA TGTGCCAGCGGGACTCTCCCCAATGAAAAACTGTTTTTT.

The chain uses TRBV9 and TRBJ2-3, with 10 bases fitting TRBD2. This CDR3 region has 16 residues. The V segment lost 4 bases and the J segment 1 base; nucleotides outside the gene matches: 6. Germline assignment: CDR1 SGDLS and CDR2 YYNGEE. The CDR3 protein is CASSPRGTSGTDTQYF. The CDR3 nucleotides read TGTGCCAGCAGCCCCAGAGGGACTAGCGGCACAGATACGCAGTATTTT.

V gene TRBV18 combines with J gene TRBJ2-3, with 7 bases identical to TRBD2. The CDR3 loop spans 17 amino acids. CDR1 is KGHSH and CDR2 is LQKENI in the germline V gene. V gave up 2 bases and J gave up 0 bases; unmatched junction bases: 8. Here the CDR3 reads CASSPKDSRGSTDTQYF. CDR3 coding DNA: TGTGCCAGCTCACCAAAGGATTCGCGGGGGAGCACAGATACGCAGTATTTT.

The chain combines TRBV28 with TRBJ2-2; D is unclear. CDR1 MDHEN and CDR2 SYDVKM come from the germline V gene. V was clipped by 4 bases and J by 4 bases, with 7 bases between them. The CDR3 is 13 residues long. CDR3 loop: CASSWRFTGELFF. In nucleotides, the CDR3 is TGTGCCAGCAGTTGGAGATTCACCGGGGAGCTGTTTTTT.

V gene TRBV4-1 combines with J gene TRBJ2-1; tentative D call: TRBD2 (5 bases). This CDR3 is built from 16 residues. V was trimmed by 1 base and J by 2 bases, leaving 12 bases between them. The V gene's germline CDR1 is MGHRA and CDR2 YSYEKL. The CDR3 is CASSQGSGNPYNEQFF. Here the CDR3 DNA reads TGCGCCAGCAGCCAAGGGTCGGGAAACCCCTACAATGAGCAGTTCTTC.

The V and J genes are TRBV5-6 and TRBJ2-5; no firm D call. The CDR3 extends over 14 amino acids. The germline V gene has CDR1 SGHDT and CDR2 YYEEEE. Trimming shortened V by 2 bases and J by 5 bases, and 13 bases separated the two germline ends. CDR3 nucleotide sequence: TGTGCCAGCAGCTTAGCCAATCCCGGGGAGACCCAGTACTTC. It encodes CASSLANPGETQYF.

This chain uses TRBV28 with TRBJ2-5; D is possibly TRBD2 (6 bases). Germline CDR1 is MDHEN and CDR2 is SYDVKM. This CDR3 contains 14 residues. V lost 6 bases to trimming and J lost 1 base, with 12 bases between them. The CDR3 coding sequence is TGTGCCAGCAGAACAGCGGGTATCCAAGAGACCCAGTACTTC. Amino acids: CASRTAGIQETQYF.

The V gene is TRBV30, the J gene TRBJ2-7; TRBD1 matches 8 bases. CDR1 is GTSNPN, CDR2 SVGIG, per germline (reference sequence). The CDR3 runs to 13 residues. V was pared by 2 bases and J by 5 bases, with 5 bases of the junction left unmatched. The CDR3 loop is CAWSLGDRNEQYF. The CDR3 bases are TGTGCCTGGAGTCTGGGGGACAGGAACGAGCAGTACTTC.

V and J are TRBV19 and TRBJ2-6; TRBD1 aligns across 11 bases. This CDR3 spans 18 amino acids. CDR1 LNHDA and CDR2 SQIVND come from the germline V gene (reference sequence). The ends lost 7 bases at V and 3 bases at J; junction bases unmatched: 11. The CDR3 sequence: CASTRTGGGTGGANVLTF. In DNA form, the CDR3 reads TGTGCCAGTACCCGGACAGGGGGCGGAACGGGTGGGGCCAACGTCCTGACTTTC.

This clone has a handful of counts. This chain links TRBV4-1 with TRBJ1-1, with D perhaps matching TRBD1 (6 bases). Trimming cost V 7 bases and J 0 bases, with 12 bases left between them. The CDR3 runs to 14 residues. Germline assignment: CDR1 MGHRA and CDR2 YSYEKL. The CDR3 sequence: CASTRGGLNTEAFF. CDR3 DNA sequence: TGCGCCAGCACCCGAGGGGGTCTGAACACTGAAGCTTTCTTT.

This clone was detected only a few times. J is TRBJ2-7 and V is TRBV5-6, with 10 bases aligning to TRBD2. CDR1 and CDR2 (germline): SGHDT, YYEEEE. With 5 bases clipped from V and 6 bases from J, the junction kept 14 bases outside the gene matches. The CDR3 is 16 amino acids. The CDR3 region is CASSTDQGLANSEQYF. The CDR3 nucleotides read TGTGCCAGCAGTACGGACCAGGGACTAGCGAATAGCGAGCAGTACTTC.

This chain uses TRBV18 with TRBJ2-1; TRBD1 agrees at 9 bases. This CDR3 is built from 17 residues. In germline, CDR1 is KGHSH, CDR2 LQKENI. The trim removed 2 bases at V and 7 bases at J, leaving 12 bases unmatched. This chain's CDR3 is CASSPTRRGQGFNEQFF. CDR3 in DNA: TGTGCCAGCTCACCAACCCGGCGGGGACAGGGATTTAATGAGCAGTTCTTC.

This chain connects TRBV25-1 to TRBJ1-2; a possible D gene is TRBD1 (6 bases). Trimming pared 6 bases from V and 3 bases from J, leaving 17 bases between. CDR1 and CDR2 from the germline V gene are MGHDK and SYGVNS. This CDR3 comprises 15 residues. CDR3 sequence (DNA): TGTGCCAGCAGCCTGGGGGGGGGCCAGTACTATGGCTACACCTTC. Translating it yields CASSLGGGQYYGYTF.

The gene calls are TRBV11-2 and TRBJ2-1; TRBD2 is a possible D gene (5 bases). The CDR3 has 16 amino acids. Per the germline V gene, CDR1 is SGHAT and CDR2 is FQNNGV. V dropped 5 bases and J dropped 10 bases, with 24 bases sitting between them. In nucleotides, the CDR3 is TGTGCCAGCAGCCCTGAGTTAGGGAGTTCGATAGGGGAGCAGTTCTTC. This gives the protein CASSPELGSSIGEQFF.

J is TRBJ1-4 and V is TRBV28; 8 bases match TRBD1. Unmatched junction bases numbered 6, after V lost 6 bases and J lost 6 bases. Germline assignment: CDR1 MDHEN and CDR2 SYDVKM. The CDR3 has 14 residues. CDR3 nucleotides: TGTGCCAGCAGCCGGGACAGGATGTATGAAAAACTGTTTTTT. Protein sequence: CASSRDRMYEKLFF. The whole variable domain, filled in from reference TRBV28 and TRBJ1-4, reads DVKVTQSSRYLVKRTGEKVFLECVQDMDHENMFWYRQDPGLGLRLIYFSYDVKMKEKGDIPEGYSVSREKKERFSLILESASTNQTSMYLCASSRDRMYEKLFFGSGTQLSVL.

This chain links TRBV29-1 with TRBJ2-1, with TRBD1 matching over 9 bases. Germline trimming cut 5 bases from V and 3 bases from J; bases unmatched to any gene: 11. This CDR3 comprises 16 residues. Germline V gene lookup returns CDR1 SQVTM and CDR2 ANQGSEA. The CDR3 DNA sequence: TGCAGCGTTCGTACCGTACAGGGGGCTGTCTACAATGAGCAGTTCTTC. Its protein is CSVRTVQGAVYNEQFF.

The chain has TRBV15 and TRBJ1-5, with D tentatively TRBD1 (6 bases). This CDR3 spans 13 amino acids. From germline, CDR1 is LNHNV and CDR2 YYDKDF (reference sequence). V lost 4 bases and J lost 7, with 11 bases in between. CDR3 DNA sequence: TGTGCCACCAGCATCCGACAGGCCCAGCCCCAGCATTTT. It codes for CATSIRQAQPQHF.

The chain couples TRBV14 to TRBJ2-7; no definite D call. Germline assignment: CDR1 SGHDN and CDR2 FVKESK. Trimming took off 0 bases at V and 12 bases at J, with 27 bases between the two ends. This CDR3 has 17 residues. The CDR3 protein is CASSQDLKYSICSNGYF. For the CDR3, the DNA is TGTGCCAGCAGCCAAGATCTTAAGTACTCCATCTGTTCGAATGGGTACTTC.

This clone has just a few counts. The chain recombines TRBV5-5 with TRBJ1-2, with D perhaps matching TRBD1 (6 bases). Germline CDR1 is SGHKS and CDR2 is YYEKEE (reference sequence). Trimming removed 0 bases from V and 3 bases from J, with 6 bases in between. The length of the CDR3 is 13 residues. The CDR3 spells CASSLGTDYGYTF. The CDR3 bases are TGTGCCAGCAGCTTGGGGACAGACTATGGCTACACCTTC.